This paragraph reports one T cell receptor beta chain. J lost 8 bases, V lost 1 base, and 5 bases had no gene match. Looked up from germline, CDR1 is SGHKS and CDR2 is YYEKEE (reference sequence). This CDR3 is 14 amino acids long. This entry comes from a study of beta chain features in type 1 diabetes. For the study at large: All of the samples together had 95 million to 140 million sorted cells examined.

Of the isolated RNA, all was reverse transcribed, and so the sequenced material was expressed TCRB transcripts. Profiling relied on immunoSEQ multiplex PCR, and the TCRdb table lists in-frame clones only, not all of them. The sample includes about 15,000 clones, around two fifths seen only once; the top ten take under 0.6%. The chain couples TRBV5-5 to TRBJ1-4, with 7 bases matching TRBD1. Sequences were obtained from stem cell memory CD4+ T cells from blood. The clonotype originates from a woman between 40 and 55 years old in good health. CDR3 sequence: CASSLSQGEEKLFF. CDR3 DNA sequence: TGTGCCAGCAGCTTGTCGCAGGGGGAGGAAAAACTGTTTTTT.